The 2 T cell receptor beta chains reported below all come from one sample, sequenced in a study of T cells after yellow fever vaccination. TCRdb passed the 5' RACE reads through MiXCR, listing each CDR3 protein once. Here the sample spans some 340,000 distinct CDR3 sequences, 4.1% being singletons. The sequenced sample was PBMCs, obtained 5 days after the yellow fever booster vaccination. Receptors originate from a man between 18 and 29 years old who received the YFV17D yellow fever vaccine.

This chain joins TRBV5-1 and TRBJ1-3, with a tentative D call TRBD1 (5 bases). Trimming cost V 4 bases and J 4 bases, with 12 bases left between them. Germline CDR1 SGHRS, CDR2 YFSETQ. The CDR3 consists of 14 residues. The CDR3 DNA follows: TGCGCCAGCAGCAGGGACTTCTTCGGAAACACCATATATTTT. Translation: CASSRDFFGNTIYF. Combining the CDR3 with reference TRBV5-1 and TRBJ1-3 gives the whole variable domain KAGVTQTPRYLIKTRGQQVTLSCSPISGHRSVSWYQQTPGQGLQFLFEYFSETQRNKGNFPGRFSGRQFSNSRSEMNVSTLELGDSALYLCASSRDFFGNTIYFGEGSWLTVV.

The rearrangement joins TRBV6-1 to TRBJ1-4; TRBD1 matches 9 bases. The CDR3 has 15 residues. The ends lost 4 bases at V and 8 bases at J; junction bases unmatched: 8. Germline-derived CDR1 and CDR2 are MNHNS and SASEGT. The chain's CDR3 is CASSGTTGGVEKLFF. The CDR3 coding sequence is TGTGCCAGCAGTGGGACGACAGGGGGAGTAGAAAAACTGTTTTTT.